The entry below gives a single T cell receptor beta chain sequence along with its context. This clone appeared a few times. What antigen it recognizes has not been identified. Base-call qualities are not available, and no considerably larger clone is one nucleotide away. Inclusive of the bounding cysteine and phenylalanine, the CDR3 is 12 residues long. Left in the record is the CDR3 DNA by itself, 36 bases read in frame from the first base. The V end loses 3 bases and the J end loses 11 bases, and a stretch of 13 bases separates them. The germline V gene specifies KGHSH as CDR1 and LQKENI as CDR2. The source of the sample is a study of beta chain features in type 1 diabetes (dated by TCRdb to 2016 to 2019). Regarding the research as a whole: No differences in mean age, gender distribution, total cell number or subset yield were found between patients and healthy donors. The study compared TCRB repertoires of sorted circulating CD4+ T cell subsets between recently diagnosed type 1 diabetes patients and matched healthy donors. Regulatory and stem cell-like memory subsets were isolated from only 8 patients and 8 healthy donors, whereas naive and central memory subsets came from all 30 or so donors. A total of over 90,000,000 sorted cells were examined across all samples, and a strong correlation was observed between cell number per subset and RNA yield.

The entire amount of isolated RNA was reverse transcribed using the High Capacity cDNA Reverse Transcription Kit, so the sequenced TCRB transcripts were expressed ones. Deep immunoSEQ sequencing was performed on naive, central memory and regulatory T cell samples, with an average of roughly 4 million total reads per sample. Sorted cells were lysed in RLT buffer, and RNA was extracted using DNase-treated RNeasy Micro or Mini kits according to cell number. Each cell subset was processed on its own to prevent cross-contamination, while patient and healthy donor samples were processed together. The immunoSEQ multiplex PCR was used to amplify TCRB sequences from cDNA, yielding 87-bp fragments that span the CDR3 region. Amplicons were sequenced on the Illumina HiSeq platform. Per the authors' processing: PCR bias was computationally corrected using synthetic template baselines, reads within Hamming distance 2 were collapsed, and singletons that could not be merged were discarded. Reads were aligned against IMGT so that V, D and J genes, CDR3 length and insertions or deletions at six rearrangement sites could be assigned. Within each subset, clonotype counts were normalized to the number of sorted cells before true diversity and Gini coefficients were calculated with the tcR R package. Repertoire sharing was quantified using the overlap coefficient calculated on TCRB nucleotide sequences. Out-of-frame TCRB sequences from naive cells were analyzed to stand in for the pre-selection repertoire. TCRdb's version of the immuneACCESS table is confined to in-frame rearrangements and falls short of the full clone set. An unresolved V gene accounts for under half of the shortfall where checked; the remainder is of unknown origin. V and J calls and clone size are as listed in that table; D and trimming were resolved from the DNA. Present in this sample are 680,000 or so clones, about 14% of which were seen just once. The ten largest clones take up about 0.097% of the sample.

Here is what the overall study found, with its caveats: Because cDNA rather than genomic DNA was sequenced, highly expressing activated cells could have been over-represented, although no difference in activation and CD3 levels was found between groups. PCR might favor shorter templates, but patient and control samples were amplified and corrected together, so any skew would affect both groups equally. Because small numbers of individuals were included in the HLA sub-analyses, any influence of HLA type on TCRB rearrangement was left unresolved. In all four CD4+ subsets, TCRB CDR3 length was moderately but significantly shorter in type 1 diabetes patients. The naive, central memory and regulatory TCRB repertoires appeared to resemble one another more closely among patients than among healthy donors. Patients with type 1 diabetes made fewer insertions and deleted more nucleotides at VDJ recombination sites, implying thymic rearrangement abnormalities.

A single peripheral blood draw of about 116 mL on average was collected from each donor into heparinised tubes. A BD FACSAria II and a panel including CD45RO, CCR7, CD25, CD127, CD95 and CD27 were used to sort naive, central memory, regulatory and stem cell-like memory CD4+ T cells. A purity above 98% was achieved for all sorted populations. PBMCs were separated immediately by Lymphoprep density gradient centrifugation and were stained directly, without being cultured. So that batch effects would be minimized, each experiment stained and sorted samples in pairs, pairing one healthy donor with one patient.

The TCR originated in a man in his late teens or twenties in good health. The chain uses TRBV18 and TRBJ1-1; the D gene is not confidently resolved. The sample was naive CD4+ T cells from blood. The cell subset or site tag for this specimen amounts to: true naive CD4+ T cells. Here the CDR3 is given as CASSPAQRGAFF. The nucleotide sequence is TGTGCCAGCTCACCCGCCCAGCGTGGCGCTTTCTTT.